This TCR beta chain is from a study of OX40 agonist ivuxolimab in advanced cancers. About the study: The patients received agonistic anti-OX40 (CD134) antibody ivuxolimab. Patients were 82.7% male with ages about 23 to 80, mean about 54.

With regard to this clone: The antigen is undetermined.

This table comes from immunoSEQ multiplex PCR, and its TCRdb copy is limited to in-frame clones, with some not included. The data hold about 77,000 clones, with around four fifths observed a single time. Study-wide results and caveats: Clonal expansion was seen in CD4+ and CD8+ blood T cells by week 6 at 0.1 to 3.0 mg/kg.

Germline assignment: CDR1 SGHAT and CDR2 FQNNGV. This CDR3 region has 16 residues. J was trimmed by 0 bases and V by 5 bases; bases with no gene match: 10. No patient had autoimmune disease or received systemic immunosuppression. Material: CD4+ or CD8+ T cells sorted from blood, obtained in a trial of the OX40 agonist ivuxolimab. This TCR was sampled from an adult with an advanced solid tumor such as melanoma, head and neck, liver or kidney cancer. The chain is built from TRBV11-2 and TRBJ2-7; TRBD2 aligns across 7 bases. The CDR3 DNA sequence: TGTGCCAGCAGCCCAAGCTCGGGAGGCACCTCCTACGAGCAGTACTTC. Residues: CASSPSSGGTSYEQYF. The full variable domain, rest sourced from reference TRBV11-2 and TRBJ2-7, is EAGVAQSPRYKIIEKRQSVAFWCNPISGHATLYWYQQILGQGPKLLIQFQNNGVVDDSQLPKDRFSAERLKGVDSTLKIQPAKLEDSAVYLCASSPSSGGTSYEQYFGPGTRLTVT.